Listed here are 11 T cell receptor beta chains from one sample, sequenced in a study of Ad26.COV2.S vaccination and SARS-CoV-2 variants. Indicated treatment: 15 to 20 received Ad26.COV2.S at low or high dose, single or two shots; 5 received placebo; per-sample allocation not given. Repertoires come from day 63 after the first vaccine or placebo injection. The table came from immunoSEQ multiplex PCR; TCRdb's copy has only in-frame clones and leaves some out. The data contain more than 300,000 clones, around 89% of them singletons. Source: peripheral blood, taken in a trial of Ad26.COV2.S vaccine versus placebo. These receptors were taken from a person aged 18-65 years who received the Ad26.COV2.S COVID-19 vaccine or a placebo.

J is TRBJ2-1 and V is TRBV29-1; 8 nucleotides line up with TRBD1. Germline CDR1 reads SQVTM; CDR2 reads ANQGSEA. Trimming at V came to 7 bases and at J to 9 bases, leaving 17 bases not matched to a gene. This CDR3 spans 15 amino acids. The CDR3 coding sequence is TGCAGCGCTCGGGACAGGAACATTGCAGGTGGTGAGCAGTTCTTC. Translating it yields CSARDRNIAGGEQFF.

The chain employs TRBV10-3 and TRBJ1-2; D might be TRBD1 (5 bases). The V gene's germline CDR1 is ENHRY and CDR2 SYGVKD. Trimming stripped 0 bases from V and 4 bases from J, with 12 bases between. The CDR3 runs 15 residues. CDR3 region: CAISESRAGLYGYTF. The CDR3 DNA is TGTGCCATCAGTGAGTCCAGGGCTGGGCTCTATGGCTACACCTTC.

The chain links TRBV5-6 to TRBJ2-5; 8 nucleotides line up with TRBD1. The CDR3 has 16 residues. CDR1 and CDR2 from the germline V gene are SGHDT and YYEEEE. V dropped 4 bases and J dropped 5; count of bases not matched to a gene: 13. The CDR3 loop reads CASSRVGQGAWETQYF. CDR3 coding DNA: TGTGCCAGCAGCCGGGTCGGGCAGGGGGCTTGGGAGACCCAGTACTTC.

This clone has just one count. V and J are TRBV27 and TRBJ1-1; 8 bases line up with TRBD1. CDR3 length: 15 amino acids. Unmatched junction bases numbered 9, after V lost 6 bases and J lost 3 bases. Germline V gene sequence: CDR1 MNHEY, CDR2 SMNVEV (reference sequence). CDR3 nucleotides: TGTGCCAGCAGATATAACCGGGACAGGTACACTGAAGCTTTCTTT. Its translation is CASRYNRDRYTEAFF.

V is TRBV12-3 or TRBV12-4 and J is TRBJ1-6; 7 nucleotides line up with TRBD1. The CDR3 sequence is 13 residues long. V gave up 6 bases and J gave up 6 bases; unmatched junction bases: 2. The CDR3 nucleotides read TGTGCCAGCAGACGGGACAGTAATTCACCCCTCCACTTT. It translates to CASRRDSNSPLHF.

This chain uses TRBV7-6 with TRBJ2-3; D remains ambiguous. Germline CDR1 and CDR2: SGHVS and FNYEAQ. V was trimmed by 1 base and J by 0 bases, leaving 8 bases between them. The CDR3 loop spans 15 amino acids. The CDR3 DNA sequence: TGTGCCAGCAGCTTAGATAGCCTCAGCACAGATACGCAGTATTTT. Encoded protein: CASSLDSLSTDTQYF.

V usage is TRBV10-3 and J usage is TRBJ2-3; D perhaps matches TRBD1 (5 bases). The CDR3 is 15 amino acids. Trimming shortened V by 3 bases and J by 0 bases, and 10 bases separated the two germline ends. CDR1 ENHRY and CDR2 SYGVKD come from the germline V gene. The CDR3 reads CAISDRQSSTDTQYF. CDR3 bases: TGTGCCATCAGTGACCGACAGAGTAGCACAGATACGCAGTATTTT.

This clone has a handful of counts. The V and J genes are TRBV28 and TRBJ2-7, with D unclear. Germline CDR1 is MDHEN and CDR2 is SYDVKM. CDR3 length equals 11 residues. The ends were cut back, 2 bases at V and 7 bases at J, with 6 bases in the middle. The CDR3 loop reads CASSLPGEQYF. The DNA for the CDR3 is TGTGCCAGCAGTTTACCCGGGGAGCAGTACTTC.

V usage is TRBV6-4 and J usage is TRBJ2-2, with D possibly matching TRBD2 (6 bases). V lost 7 bases and J 3 bases, leaving 18 bases between the germline ends. Germline assignment: CDR1 MRHNA and CDR2 SNTAGT. The CDR3 runs 16 residues. The CDR3 loop reads CASKREAGGDTGELFF. The DNA of the CDR3 is TGTGCCAGCAAACGTGAGGCAGGAGGGGACACCGGGGAGCTGTTTTTT.

V usage is TRBV30 and J usage is TRBJ1-5; D gene ambiguous. Germline assignment: CDR1 GTSNPN and CDR2 SVGIG (reference sequence). This CDR3 has 12 residues. The germline V and J ends were trimmed by 2 bases and 0 bases, with 2 bases remaining between them. CDR3 in amino acids: CAWSTSNQPQHF. The CDR3 DNA reads TGTGCCTGGAGTACTAGCAATCAGCCCCAGCATTTT. The variable domain in full, with the rest retrieved from reference TRBV30 and TRBJ1-5, is SQTIHQWPATLVQPVGSPLSLECTVEGTSNPNLYWYRQAAGRGLQLLFYSVGIGQISSEVPQNLSASRPQDRQFILSSKKLLLSDSGFYLCAWSTSNQPQHFGDGTRLSIL.

This rearrangement joins TRBV5-4 to TRBJ2-7; 10 positions match TRBD2. The CDR3 extends over 15 amino acids. After removal of 1 base from V and 1 base from J, the junction contained 2 bases not matched to a gene. CDR1 is SGHNT and CDR2 is YYREEE in the germline V gene (reference sequence). This chain's CDR3 is CASSLRTSGSYEQYF. In DNA, the CDR3 is TGTGCCAGCAGCTTGAGGACTAGCGGATCCTACGAGCAGTACTTC.